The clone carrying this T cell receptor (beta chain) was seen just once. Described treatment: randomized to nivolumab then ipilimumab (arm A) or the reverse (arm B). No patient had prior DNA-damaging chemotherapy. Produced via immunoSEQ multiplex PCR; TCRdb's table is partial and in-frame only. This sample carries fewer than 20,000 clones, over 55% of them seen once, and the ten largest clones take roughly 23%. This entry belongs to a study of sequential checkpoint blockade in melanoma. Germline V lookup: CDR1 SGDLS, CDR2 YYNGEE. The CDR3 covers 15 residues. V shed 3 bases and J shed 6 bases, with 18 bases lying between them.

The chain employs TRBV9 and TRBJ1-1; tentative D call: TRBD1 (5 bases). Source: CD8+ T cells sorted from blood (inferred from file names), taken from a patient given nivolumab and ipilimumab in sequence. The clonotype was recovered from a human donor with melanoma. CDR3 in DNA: TGTGCCAGCAGCGGATCCGGGACGGGAGGGTCTGAAGCTTTCTTT. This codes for CASSGSGTGGSEAFF.